Sequencing of this TCR beta chain was carried out in a study of T cells after yellow fever vaccination. Overall study findings and caveats: Reappearance after the booster was seen for most primary-vaccination clones, at 95% to 97% CD4 and 70% to 90% CD8.

This clonotype was detected a few times. Its antigen is unknown. Germline assignment: CDR1 DFQATT and CDR2 SNEGSKA (reference sequence). With 5 bases clipped from V and 6 bases from J, the junction kept 4 bases outside the gene matches. The CDR3 consists of 13 residues. TCRdb reprocessed the 5' RACE reads with MiXCR, giving one entry per CDR3 protein. The profile shows some 340,000 distinct CDR3 sequences, over 4% of them singletons. This rearrangement joins TRBV20-1 to TRBJ1-5, with 10 bases lining up with TRBD1. The TCR was taken from a man aged 18 to 29 who received the YFV17D yellow fever vaccine. The specimen was PBMCs, collected 5 days after the yellow fever booster vaccination. CDR3 bases: TGCAGTGCTCTAAGACAGGGGGCTCAGCCCCAGCATTTT. This sequence encodes CSALRQGAQPQHF.